A single sample is the source of the 13 T cell receptor beta chains below, sequenced in a study of cytomegalovirus exposure and HLA in healthy donors. Using immunoSEQ multiplex PCR, the repertoire was profiled, and TCRdb retains in-frame clones only, with some absent. The table includes about 55,000 clones, around 90% detected once. Input material: PBMCs. These receptors all come from a man aged 18-30 years in good health and CMV-seronegative.

This clone was detected only once. This chain links TRBV19 with TRBJ1-1; a possible D gene is TRBD1 (6 bases). The V gene lost 10 bases and the J gene lost 4 bases, with 16 bases spanning the gap. This CDR3 has 13 amino acids. Germline V gives CDR1 LNHDA, CDR2 SQIVND (reference sequence). CDR3 loop: CATYPRTATEAFF. CDR3 coding DNA: TGTGCCACCTACCCCCGGACAGCCACTGAAGCTTTCTTT.

J is TRBJ2-2 and V is TRBV6-1; TRBD1 might be the D (6 bases). Deletions cut 0 bases from V and 7 bases from J, with 15 bases between. Germline CDR1 MNHNS, CDR2 SASEGT. This CDR3 contains 16 residues. Written as DNA, the CDR3 is TGTGCCAGCAGTGAAGCGGGCAGGGGAGTTGGCGGGGAGCTGTTTTTT. Encoded protein: CASSEAGRGVGGELFF.

V and J are TRBV12-5 and TRBJ2-3; 8 positions match TRBD2. V lost 7 bases and J lost 5; bases outside the gene matches: 14. There are 16 residues in the CDR3. The germline V gene encodes CDR1 LGHNT and CDR2 FRNRAP. This CDR3 is CASARVPAGVGDTQYF. The CDR3 bases are TGTGCTAGTGCCCGGGTCCCAGCGGGGGTGGGAGATACGCAGTATTTT.

This chain uses TRBV6-1 with TRBJ2-7; TRBD1 matches 7 bases. From germline, CDR1 is MNHNS and CDR2 SASEGT. V lost 6 bases and J lost 7; bases outside the gene matches: 3. The CDR3 is 11 residues long. The CDR3 region is CASRTGMEQYF. As DNA, the CDR3 is TGTGCCAGCAGGACAGGGATGGAGCAGTACTTC.

The chain employs TRBV4-1 and TRBJ2-4, with D perhaps matching TRBD1 (6 bases). The CDR3 extends over 18 amino acids. V dropped 1 base and J dropped 2 bases, with 18 bases sitting between them. Germline lookup yields CDR1 MGHRA and CDR2 YSYEKL. The chain's CDR3 is CASSQGRQGGWTKNIQYF. In nucleotides, the CDR3 is TGCGCCAGCAGCCAAGGCAGACAAGGGGGTTGGACCAAAAACATTCAGTACTTC.

The rearrangement links TRBV28 to TRBJ2-7, with a tentative D call TRBD1 (6 bases). The CDR3 is 15 amino acids. The germline gives CDR1 MDHEN, CDR2 SYDVKM. The V and J ends lost 5 bases and 3 bases respectively, with 17 bases between them. The DNA for the CDR3 is TGTGCCAGCAGTGATTCCGGGACAACCGTCTACGAGCAGTACTTC. It codes for CASSDSGTTVYEQYF.

The rearrangement uses TRBV19 and TRBJ2-3; D is uncertain. V was cut by 6 bases and J by 1 base, with 11 bases left in between. The CDR3 has 14 amino acids. CDR1 is LNHDA, CDR2 SQIVND, per germline (reference sequence). CDR3 nucleotides: TGTGCCAGTAGGGAGAACGGCCGCACAGATACGCAGTATTTT. This codes for CASRENGRTDTQYF.

The chain carries TRBV4-2 and TRBJ2-5, with D perhaps matching TRBD2 (5 bases). Germline V gives CDR1 LGHNA, CDR2 YNFKEQ. The CDR3 spans 12 residues. V gave up 0 bases and J gave up 7 bases, with 6 bases separating them. The CDR3 reads CASSQDGGTQYF. In DNA, the CDR3 is TGTGCCAGCAGCCAAGATGGAGGGACCCAGTACTTC.

The rearrangement links TRBV30 to TRBJ1-5; perhaps TRBD1 as D (5 bases). Trimming took 2 bases from V and 5 from J, leaving 7 bases between them. Germline V lookup: CDR1 GTSNPN, CDR2 SVGIG (reference sequence). The CDR3 covers 12 residues. CDR3 DNA sequence: TGTGCCTGGAGTTGGGGGGATCAGCCCCAGCATTTT. It yields the protein CAWSWGDQPQHF.

V usage is TRBV30 and J usage is TRBJ2-1, with D possibly matching TRBD2 (6 bases). Germline CDR1 and CDR2: GTSNPN and SVGIG (reference sequence). With 1 base removed from V and 4 bases from J, the gap between germline ends came to 11 bases. CDR3 size: 14 residues. The CDR3 reads CAWSETSWYNEQFF. The CDR3 nucleotides read TGTGCCTGGAGTGAGACTAGTTGGTACAATGAGCAGTTCTTC.

The chain combines TRBV28 with TRBJ2-5, with D unclear. This CDR3 is 13 amino acids long. V lost 3 bases to trimming and J lost 1 base, with 6 bases between them. Germline V gene data show CDR1 as MDHEN and CDR2 as SYDVKM. This CDR3 reads CASSFVSQETQYF. The DNA of the CDR3 is TGTGCCAGCAGTTTTGTCAGCCAAGAGACCCAGTACTTC.

The genes are TRBV28 and TRBJ2-1, with 8 nucleotides matching TRBD1. This CDR3 region has 13 residues. Trimming removed 10 bases from V and 9 bases from J; junction bases left unmatched: 11. Germline lookup yields CDR1 MDHEN and CDR2 SYDVKM. CDR3 loop: CATSGQGSGEQFF. The CDR3 DNA is TGTGCCACGTCAGGACAGGGTTCCGGTGAGCAGTTCTTC.

The genes are TRBV11-2 and TRBJ2-2, with a possible D match to TRBD1 (6 bases). CDR1 is SGHAT and CDR2 is FQNNGV in the germline V gene. Trimming shortened V by 0 bases and J by 1 base, and 15 bases separated the two germline ends. The CDR3 totals 18 residues. The CDR3 is CASSLEGEGTQNTGELFF. The CDR3 DNA reads as TGTGCCAGCAGCTTAGAGGGAGAGGGGACACAGAACACCGGGGAGCTGTTTTTT.